The rows below give T cell receptor beta chains drawn from one sample of a study of Graves' ophthalmopathy and Graves' hyperthyroidism. Each CDR3 protein gets one entry after TCRdb re-called the multiplex PCR reads with MiXCR. The sample includes some 160,000 distinct CDR3 sequences, 39% of them seen just once. The sequencing sample was made of peripheral blood. The receptors were sampled from a young man with Graves' ophthalmopathy. CDR3s include the opening cysteine and the closing phenylalanine or tryptophan. The D gene is left open where the match is weak. Clone sizes are given selectively: once, few, many, or a class where the clone is expanded.

v_call,clone_size,j_call,d_call,cdr3_nt,cdr3_aa
TRBV28,.,TRBJ1-6,.,TGTGCCAGCAGCACCGATCTGGGACCTTCAGATGGATCACCCCTCCACTTT,CASSTDLGPSDGSPLHF
TRBV6-2/TRBV6-3,many,TRBJ2-7,TRBD1,TGTGCCAGCAGTCCCCGGGACAGGAGTATTTACGAGCAGTACTTC,CASSPRDRSIYEQYF
TRBV4-3,many,TRBJ1-6,TRBD1,TGCGCCAGCAGCCATGACAGGGAAAGTTCACCCCTCCACTTT,CASSHDRESSPLHF
TRBV11-3,many,TRBJ2-7,.,TGTGCCAGCAGCAATCCGGGGCGAGGGCCGGGGCACAACGAGCAGTACTTC,CASSNPGRGPGHNEQYF
TRBV6-1,many,TRBJ2-2,.,TGTGCCAGCAGTGAAGGGACAGCATTCACCGGGGAGCTGTTTTTT,CASSEGTAFTGELFF
TRBV28,.,TRBJ2-2,TRBD2,TGTGCCAGCAGCCCCGCCGCGACGGGGGGCACCGGGGAGCTGTTTTTT,CASSPAATGGTGELFF
TRBV30,many,TRBJ1-1,.,TGTACCTGGAGTGACCACATCAGGGTCCCTGAAGCTTTCTTT,CTWSDHIRVPEAFF
TRBV6-1,.,TRBJ1-1,.,TGTGCCAGCAGTCGCATTGAGAGGAGCACTGAAGCTTTCTTT,CASSRIERSTEAFF
TRBV6-5,once,TRBJ2-7,TRBD2,TGTGCCAGCAGTTATGATGAAGCGGGAACCTACGAGCAGTACTTC,CASSYDEAGTYEQYF
TRBV12-3/TRBV12-4,many,TRBJ2-7,TRBD2,TGTGCCAGCAGCCACCCTAGCGGGGGCTCCTACGAGCAGTACTTC,CASSHPSGGSYEQYF
TRBV2,many,TRBJ1-6,.,TGTGCCAGCAGCCGGGACGTGGCGGATTCACCCCTCCACTTT,CASSRDVADSPLHF
TRBV6-2/TRBV6-3,few,TRBJ1-2,.,TGTGCCAGCAGTTACGGACCTTACGGCTACACCTTC,CASSYGPYGYTF
TRBV7-2,.,TRBJ1-6,.,TGTGCCAGCAGCTCGGGCCCCAGGACAGTAAATAATTCACCCCTCCACTTT,CASSSGPRTVNNSPLHF
TRBV27,many,TRBJ2-7,.,TGTGCCAGCATGGTGGGTCTTATGAAGGGAGCCTACGAGCAGTACTTC,CASMVGLMKGAYEQYF
TRBV20-1,many,TRBJ2-7,.,TGCAGTGCTAGAAAGGCCCGGGGCGGAACCTACGAGCAGTACTTC,CSARKARGGTYEQYF
TRBV24-1,.,TRBJ1-5,.,TGTGCCACCAGTGACCGAGCAGGGGATCAGCCCCAGCATTTT,CATSDRAGDQPQHF
TRBV28,.,TRBJ1-5,TRBD1,TGTGCCAGCAGTTTTAGGGGGCTACAGCCCCAGCATTTT,CASSFRGLQPQHF
TRBV4-1,many,TRBJ1-5,.,TGCGCCAGCAGCCAATCTGGTGGGGATCAGCCCCAGCATTTT,CASSQSGGDQPQHF
TRBV28,.,TRBJ1-6,.,TGTGCCAGCTCTGGAGACTATAATTCACCCCTCCACTTT,CASSGDYNSPLHF
TRBV30,.,TRBJ1-2,TRBD1,TGTGCCTGGAGTCACAGGGGGCGGGATGGCTACACCTTC,CAWSHRGRDGYTF